This note documents a single T cell receptor beta chain sequence. What it binds is not known. This sample was taken from a study of cytomegalovirus exposure and HLA in healthy donors. Study-wide findings and caveats: Per a prior analysis, the majority of TCR beta V segments were productive roughly 87% or roughly 30% of the time.

PCR involved 60 Vbeta and 13 Jbeta primers. Using immunoSEQ multiplex PCR, the repertoire was profiled, and TCRdb retains in-frame clones only, with some absent. The data hold about 140,000 clones, with approximately 80% observed a single time. The CDR3 is 14 residues long. Trimming stripped 1 base from V and 5 bases from J, with 11 bases between. Germline V lookup: CDR1 LGHNA, CDR2 YNFKEQ. The sequencing sample was made of PBMCs. The receptor was isolated from a woman aged 40 to 49 in good health and CMV-seropositive. The J gene is TRBJ2-5, the V gene TRBV4-2; no clear D gene. CDR3 residues: CASSQGAQRETQYF. The DNA for the CDR3 is TGTGCCAGCAGCCAAGGGGCCCAACGTGAGACCCAGTACTTC.